This note documents a single T cell receptor beta chain sequence. CDR1 and CDR2 (germline): SGHAT, FQNNGV. This CDR3 spans 18 amino acids. It was with 60 Vbeta and 13 Jbeta primers that the PCR ran. Original processing methods: Among the unique TCR beta chains that a later analysis counted, about 79 million in all, 10 million to 14 million were shared. Produced via immunoSEQ multiplex PCR; TCRdb's table is partial and in-frame only. V and J calls and clone size are as listed in that table; D and trimming were resolved from the DNA. The table shows roughly 200,000 clones, with about nine tenths occurring only once. This entry belongs to a study of cytomegalovirus exposure and HLA in healthy donors. Study as a whole: Sequencing of 150 million to 200 million T cells in an earlier analysis found about 120 million unique TCR beta sequences.

The chain couples TRBV11-2 to TRBJ2-5, with a tentative D call TRBD2 (6 bases). The J call could be wrong; TRBJ2-7 is a better fit for the DNA end. The source is a boy aged 2 to 10 in good health and CMV-seronegative. Sequenced input: PBMCs. The CDR3 reads CASSLALSEGWFAYEQYF. The CDR3 DNA reads as TGTGCCAGCAGCTTAGCGCTATCGGAGGGTTGGTTTGCCTACGAGCAGTACTTC.